These 19 T cell receptor beta chains share one sample of origin, sequenced in a study of blood T cell repertoires in COVID-19. Here immunoSEQ multiplex PCR was the method, and the copy in TCRdb shows in-frame clones only, minus some. The sample lists about 150,000 clones, around 84% occurring once. The specimen sequenced was peripheral blood. Receptors originate from a man aged 55 to 69 with COVID-19, enrolled during active disease.

The chain employs TRBV7-3 and TRBJ2-5; tentatively, D is TRBD1 (6 bases). The CDR3 is 13 amino acids. Germline V gene lookup returns CDR1 SGHTA and CDR2 FQGTGA. The V end lost 5 bases, the J end lost 2 bases, and 9 bases lay between the germline ends. The CDR3 protein is CASSPGQQETQYF. CDR3 nucleotide sequence: TGTGCCAGCAGCCCCGGACAGCAAGAGACCCAGTACTTC.

The rearrangement links TRBV29-1 to TRBJ2-5; 9 positions agree with TRBD1. The V segment lost 7 bases and the J segment 5 bases; nucleotides outside the gene matches: 11. The CDR3 length is 14 residues. Germline CDR1 reads SQVTM; CDR2 reads ANQGSEA. The CDR3 loop is CSAGSRTGEETQYF. CDR3 DNA sequence: TGCAGCGCTGGATCCAGGACAGGGGAGGAGACCCAGTACTTC.

Remarks on this clone: Different DNA sequences within this sample yield the same CDR3. This chain joins TRBV28 and TRBJ2-1; 12 nucleotides line up with TRBD1. CDR1 is MDHEN, CDR2 SYDVKM, per germline. V trimming: 1 base; J trimming: 8 bases; junction bases outside the gene matches: 3. This CDR3 has 15 residues. The CDR3 bases are TGTGCCAGCAGTTTATCAGGGACAGGGGGCGATGAGCAGTTCTTC. Its translation is CASSLSGTGGDEQFF.

The gene calls are TRBV14 and TRBJ1-1; no clear D. CDR1 SGHDN and CDR2 FVKESK come from the germline V gene. Trimming cost V 0 bases and J 4 bases, with 9 bases left between them. The CDR3 sequence is 14 residues long. The chain's CDR3 is CASSQEYVGTEAFF. The CDR3 coding sequence is TGTGCCAGCAGCCAAGAATACGTCGGCACTGAAGCTTTCTTT.

The V gene is TRBV7-2, the J gene TRBJ2-1; 7 bases match TRBD1. With V trimmed by 0 bases and J by 8 bases, 7 bases remained unmatched. The CDR3 is 15 residues long. The germline V gene encodes CDR1 SGHTA and CDR2 FQGNSA. The CDR3 DNA reads TGTGCCAGCAGCTTAGCAACAGGGGTGTTCCATGAGCAGTTCTTC. Protein: CASSLATGVFHEQFF. Full variable domain (remainder filled in from reference TRBV7-2 and TRBJ2-1): GAGVSQSPSNKVTEKGKDVELRCDPISGHTALYWYRQSLGQGLEFLIYFQGNSAPDKSGLPSDRFSAERTGGSVSTLTIQRTQQEDSAVYLCASSLATGVFHEQFFGPGTRLTVL.

The chain joins TRBV4-2 to TRBJ2-2; D gene ambiguous. Trimming removed 0 bases at V and 3 bases at J, with 11 bases between. This CDR3 is built from 16 residues. Germline assignment: CDR1 LGHNA and CDR2 YNFKEQ. The CDR3 DNA reads TGTGCCAGCAGCCAAGATCGGAGACTCGACACCGGGGAGCTGTTTTTT. Its translation is CASSQDRRLDTGELFF.

The chain links TRBV12-3 or TRBV12-4 to TRBJ1-4; 12 positions match TRBD1. Trimming cost V 8 bases and J 9 bases; bases outside gene matches: 1. The CDR3 loop spans 12 amino acids. CDR3 DNA: TGTGCCAGCGGGACAGGGGGCAAAAAACTGTTTTTT. Translated, it gives CASGTGGKKLFF.

CDR3 DNA: TGTGCCAGCTCACACAGGAGCTCCGGAAACACCATATATTTT. It codes for CASSHRSSGNTIYF. This chain uses TRBV18 with TRBJ1-3; a possible D gene is TRBD1 (5 bases). Trimming removed 4 bases at V and 4 bases at J, with 11 bases between. The germline CDR1 and CDR2 sequences are KGHSH and LQKENI. The CDR3 sequence is 14 residues long. The full variable domain, its missing parts supplied by reference TRBV18 and TRBJ1-3, is NAGVMQNPRHLVRRRGQEARLRCSPMKGHSHVYWYRQLPEEGLKFMVYLQKENIIDESGMPKERFSAEFPKEGPSILRIQQVVRGDSAAYFCASSHRSSGNTIYFGEGSWLTVV.

The rearrangement uses TRBV5-5 and TRBJ1-2; 7 bases are shared with TRBD1. The CDR3 spans 13 residues. Germline trimming cut 7 bases from V and 2 bases from J; bases unmatched to any gene: 5. Germline CDR1 and CDR2: SGHKS and YYEKEE (reference sequence). The CDR3 region is CASGSGQNYGYTF. CDR3 bases: TGTGCCAGCGGCTCGGGACAGAACTATGGCTACACCTTC.

This chain uses TRBV27 with TRBJ1-5; maybe TRBD1 (5 bases). CDR1 MNHEY and CDR2 SMNVEV come from the germline V gene (reference sequence). This CDR3 region has 13 residues. Trimming stripped 4 bases from V and 7 bases from J, with 11 bases between. The CDR3 spells CASSWGGGQPQHF. CDR3 nucleotides: TGTGCCAGCAGTTGGGGGGGAGGGCAGCCCCAGCATTTT.

The gene calls are TRBV12-3 or TRBV12-4 and TRBJ1-2; no clear D gene. V lost 3 bases, J lost 3 bases, and 5 bases lay in between. CDR3 length equals 12 residues. The CDR3 protein is CASSLADYGYTF. The CDR3 nucleotides read TGTGCCAGCAGTTTGGCGGACTATGGCTACACCTTC.

The chain is built from TRBV5-1 and TRBJ1-1; D gene unclear. The ends were cut back, 2 bases at V and 0 bases at J, with 8 bases in the middle. Germline V lookup: CDR1 SGHRS, CDR2 YFSETQ. The CDR3 consists of 14 residues. In nucleotides, the CDR3 is TGCGCCAGCAGCTTCACGGTCGTGAACACTGAAGCTTTCTTT. Protein sequence: CASSFTVVNTEAFF. The full variable domain, rest sourced from reference TRBV5-1 and TRBJ1-1, is KAGVTQTPRYLIKTRGQQVTLSCSPISGHRSVSWYQQTPGQGLQFLFEYFSETQRNKGNFPGRFSGRQFSNSRSEMNVSTLELGDSALYLCASSFTVVNTEAFFGQGTRLTVV.

V and J are TRBV7-2 and TRBJ2-2; the D gene is possibly TRBD1 (5 bases). The CDR3 has 16 amino acids. CDR1 and CDR2 (germline): SGHTA, FQGNSA. Trimming took off 1 base at V and 0 bases at J, with 9 bases between the two ends. CDR3 DNA: TGTGCCAGCAGCTTAGTGCCAGGGTCGAACACCGGGGAGCTGTTTTTT. It codes for CASSLVPGSNTGELFF. Supplemented by reference TRBV7-2 and TRBJ2-2, the full variable domain reads GAGVSQSPSNKVTEKGKDVELRCDPISGHTALYWYRQSLGQGLEFLIYFQGNSAPDKSGLPSDRFSAERTGGSVSTLTIQRTQQEDSAVYLCASSLVPGSNTGELFFGEGSRLTVL.

The rearrangement joins TRBV4-3 to TRBJ2-1; 9 bases align to TRBD2. The CDR3 is 17 residues long. V gave up 1 base and J gave up 0 bases; unmatched junction bases: 4. Germline V gene sequence: CDR1 LGHNA, CDR2 YSLEER. CDR3 nucleotides: TGCGCCAGCAGCCAAGCGGCTAGCGGGGTCTCCTACAATGAGCAGTTCTTC. It encodes CASSQAASGVSYNEQFF.

This clone has only a few counts. V usage is TRBV6-2 or TRBV6-3 and J usage is TRBJ1-2; D is undetermined. The germline V gene has CDR1 MNHEY and CDR2 SVGEGT. V lost 0 bases and J lost 3, with 8 bases in between. The CDR3 is made up of 14 amino acids. CDR3 region: CASSYSREHYGYTF. The CDR3 DNA follows: TGTGCCAGCAGTTACTCGAGGGAGCACTATGGCTACACCTTC.

This chain joins TRBV28 and TRBJ2-7; a weak D match, TRBD1 (6 bases). Between the trimmed V and J ends, which lost 11 bases and 0 bases, there was a span of 14 bases. The germline CDR1 and CDR2 sequences are MDHEN and SYDVKM. The CDR3 covers 13 residues. This CDR3 reads CAPGEGDSYEQYF. CDR3 DNA: TGTGCCCCCGGAGAGGGGGACTCCTACGAGCAGTACTTC.

This clone was seen a single time. The chain uses TRBV6-1 and TRBJ2-1; 13 nucleotides match TRBD2. V lost 1 base and J lost 6; bases outside the gene matches: 12. Per the germline V gene, CDR1 is MNHNS and CDR2 is SASEGT. The CDR3 is made up of 19 amino acids. CDR3 protein: CASSEGSGTSGKLGNEQFF. The CDR3 nucleotides are TGTGCCAGCAGTGAAGGATCGGGGACTAGCGGGAAGCTCGGCAATGAGCAGTTCTTC.

In this sample, this clone turned up once. The V call is TRBV11-3, the J call TRBJ2-7; 8 positions agree with TRBD2. V dropped 1 base and J dropped 1; count of bases not matched to a gene: 9. The germline V gene has CDR1 SGHNT and CDR2 YENEEA. The CDR3 has 17 residues. The CDR3 protein is CASSLGFRLALSYEQYF. In nucleotides, the CDR3 is TGTGCCAGCAGCTTAGGGTTCCGACTAGCGTTATCCTACGAGCAGTACTTC. Filled out from reference TRBV11-3 and TRBJ2-7, the complete variable domain reads EAGVVQSPRYKIIEKKQPVAFWCNPISGHNTLYWYLQNLGQGPELLIRYENEEAVDDSQLPKDRFSAERLKGVDSTLKIQPAELGDSAVYLCASSLGFRLALSYEQYFGPGTRLTVT.

The chain uses TRBV30 and TRBJ1-2; D is undetermined. Germline CDR1 GTSNPN, CDR2 SVGIG (reference sequence). CDR3 size: 20 residues. V shed 0 bases and J shed 0 bases, with 26 bases lying between them. The CDR3 nucleotides read TGTGCCTGGAGTGTACAACCCTTCCTGGGCCGCGCCCAGTCTAACTATGGCTACACCTTC. Translated, it gives CAWSVQPFLGRAQSNYGYTF.